This TCR beta chain is drawn from a study of T cell responses to AZD1222 COVID-19 vaccine. Per the germline V gene, CDR1 is MNHNY and CDR2 is SVGAGI (reference sequence). The CDR3 totals 13 residues. Trimming took 3 bases from V and 8 from J, leaving 13 bases between them. The analysis combined second doses at about 4 or about 12 weeks. Produced via immunoSEQ multiplex PCR; TCRdb's table is partial and in-frame only. The table shows 150,000 to 200,000 clones, with approximately 93% occurring only once. General study results and limits: Baseline seropositivity characterized only a handful of AZD1222 recipients. Clonal diversity may have been underestimated, and the donors were mostly white British, with more females than males.

Of note for this clone: Antigen specificity is unknown.

The source of this sequence is an adult who received the AZD1222 COVID-19 vaccine. This specimen consisted of peripheral blood, obtained 28 days after the second AZD1222 dose. This chain joins TRBV6-6 and TRBJ1-2, with D possibly being TRBD1 (5 bases). The DNA of the CDR3 is TGTGCCAGCAGTTATGGCAGGGCGGAAGGCTACACCTTC. Its translation: CASSYGRAEGYTF.